Listed here are 20 T cell receptor beta chains from one sample, sequenced in a study of T cells in Graves' hyperthyroidism and ophthalmopathy. It was RNA transcripts that yielded the amplified TCR beta CDR3 regions. HTBI primers were used for first-round RT-PCR of the TCR CDR3. Each CDR3 protein gets one entry after TCRdb re-called the multiplex PCR reads with MiXCR. Altogether about 700,000 distinct CDR3 sequences are present, nearly 45% being singletons, with the ten largest covering approximately 7.2%. The sequenced sample consisted of peripheral blood or thyroid tissue (not recorded which). The receptors shown here come from an adult man with Graves' disease, either hyperthyroidism or ophthalmopathy (not recorded which).

This clonotype was detected ten times or more. The V and J genes are TRBV12-3 or TRBV12-4 and TRBJ1-1; D possibly corresponds to TRBD1 (6 bases). The CDR3 contains 13 residues. The ends were cut back, 4 bases at V and 2 bases at J, with 8 bases in the middle. The CDR3 bases are TGTGCCAGCAGTTCCAGGGGCAACACTGAAGCTTTCTTT. Its translation is CASSSRGNTEAFF.

This sequence joins TRBV7-9 and TRBJ1-1; 8 bases match TRBD1. CDR1 is SEHNR and CDR2 is FQNEAQ in the germline V gene (reference sequence). Unmatched junction bases numbered 11, after V lost 4 bases and J lost 4 bases. This CDR3 is 16 amino acids long. The CDR3 region is CASSSLGQAKGTEAFF. For the CDR3, the DNA is TGTGCCAGCAGCTCCCTGGGACAGGCTAAGGGCACTGAAGCTTTCTTT.

This clonotype appeared a few times. The rearrangement links TRBV7-9 to TRBJ2-7, with D perhaps given as TRBD1 or TRBD2 (5 bases each). In germline, CDR1 is SEHNR, CDR2 FQNEAQ (reference sequence). V was clipped by 1 base and J by 1 base, with 8 bases between them. This CDR3 contains 14 residues. The CDR3 sequence is CASSLGGESYEQYF. In DNA, the CDR3 is TGTGCCAGCAGCTTAGGAGGGGAATCCTACGAGCAGTACTTC.

For this clonotype: At one end, the junction sequence differs from germline, possibly due to a read error. The chain has TRBV7-2 and TRBJ1-1; the D is unclear. The CDR3 has 14 residues. Germline V gives CDR1 SGHTA, CDR2 FQGNSA. The CDR3 region is CASSRASENTEAFF. CDR3 DNA: TGCGCCAGCAGCCGGGCATCTGAGAACACTGAAGCTTTCTTT.

The chain links TRBV7-8 to TRBJ1-2; D gene ambiguous. V lost 4 bases, J lost 4 bases, and 16 bases lay in between. The CDR3 totals 15 residues. The germline V gene encodes CDR1 SGHVS and CDR2 FQNEAQ. The CDR3: CASSSASAGIYGYTF. The CDR3 DNA sequence: TGTGCCAGCAGCTCCGCCTCAGCGGGGATCTATGGCTACACCTTC.

This clonotype was seen ten or more times. The rearrangement joins TRBV29-1 to TRBJ1-4; no clear D gene. Germline V gene lookup returns CDR1 SQVTM and CDR2 ANQGSEA. Trimming removed 7 bases from V and 0 bases from J, with 3 bases in between. The CDR3 has 11 residues. The CDR3 bases are TGCAGCGGGACAACTAATGAAAAACTGTTTTTT. It specifies CSGTTNEKLFF.

This clonotype was picked up one time. Since a much larger clone is just one base distant, this may be a read error. This chain links TRBV10-3 with TRBJ2-5; D possibly corresponds to TRBD1 (5 bases). CDR1 is ENHRY, CDR2 SYGVKD, per germline. CDR3 length: 15 residues. CDR3 region: CVIREDILIKETQYF. The CDR3 bases are TGTGTCATCAGAGAGGACATCCTCATAAAAGAGACCCAGTACTTC.

This clonotype was counted at least ten times. CDR3 DNA sequence: TGTGCCAGCAGCTTAGGGGGGCGACCCCTCCACTTT. It is translated as CASSLGGRPLHF. This chain joins TRBV7-9 and TRBJ1-6, with D tentatively TRBD1 (6 bases). This CDR3 spans 12 amino acids. Germline V lookup: CDR1 SEHNR, CDR2 FQNEAQ (reference sequence). The V end lost 1 base, the J end lost 12 bases, and 7 bases lay between the germline ends.

In this sample, this clonotype turned up many times. The V and J genes are TRBV29-1 and TRBJ1-1; the D is unclear. The CDR3 has 12 amino acids. Between the trimmed V and J ends, which lost 3 bases and 0 bases, there was a span of 5 bases. Germline V lookup: CDR1 SQVTM, CDR2 ANQGSEA. The CDR3 spells CSVDSVNTEAFF. The DNA of the CDR3 is TGCAGCGTTGATTCAGTGAACACTGAAGCTTTCTTT.

With respect to this clonotype: This could be a read error, since a much larger clone is one nucleotide away. Since no conserved phenylalanine or tryptophan closes the CDR3, a read error is the likely cause. The genes are TRBV25-1 and TRBJ2-7; tentatively, D is TRBD1 (6 bases). CDR1 and CDR2 from the germline V gene are MGHDK and SYGVNS. Trimming took off 8 bases at V and 3 bases at J, with 17 bases between the two ends. This CDR3 has 14 amino acids. The CDR3 is CASPPGAESYEQYS. In DNA, the CDR3 is TGTGCCAGCCCCCCAGGGGCGGAGAGCTACGAGCAGTACTCC.

The V and J genes are TRBV6-1 and TRBJ2-7, with D tentatively TRBD2 (5 bases). Per the germline V gene, CDR1 is MNHNS and CDR2 is SASEGT. V was clipped by 2 bases and J by 2 bases, with 10 bases between them. The CDR3 runs 14 residues. The CDR3 nucleotides read TGTGCCAGCAGTGAAATCGGGGTTCCCTACGAGCAGTACTTC. Translating it yields CASSEIGVPYEQYF.

This clonotype came up many times. This sequence joins TRBV29-1 and TRBJ2-5, with D unclear. Germline CDR1 is SQVTM and CDR2 is ANQGSEA. Trimming pared 0 bases from V and 5 bases from J, leaving 13 bases between. The CDR3 has 14 amino acids. CDR3 sequence reads: CSVEDPGSRETQYF. CDR3 nucleotides: TGCAGCGTTGAAGATCCGGGCAGCAGGGAGACCCAGTACTTC.

The chain uses TRBV2 and TRBJ1-5, with TRBD1 as a possible D gene (6 bases). CDR1 and CDR2 (germline): SNHLY, FYNNEI. V lost 11 bases to trimming and J lost 3 bases, with 11 bases between them. This CDR3 region has 12 residues. CDR3 sequence: CAGTGSNQPQHF. For the CDR3, the DNA is TGTGCCGGCACAGGGTCCAATCAGCCCCAGCATTTT. The entire variable domain, with the rest obtained from reference TRBV2 and TRBJ1-5, is as follows: EPEVTQTPSHQVTQMGQEVILRCVPISNHLYFYWYRQILGQKVEFLVSFYNNEISEKSEIFDDQFSVERPDGSNFTLKIRSTKLEDSAMYFCAGTGSNQPQHFGDGTRLSIL.

There are a few counts of this clonotype. The genes are TRBV6-6 and TRBJ1-6; D unclear. CDR1 and CDR2 (germline): MNHNY, SVGAGI (reference sequence). The ends were cut back, 4 bases at V and 8 bases at J, with 9 bases in the middle. This CDR3 has 13 residues. CDR3 amino acids: CASSSDLYSPLHF. The CDR3 DNA sequence: TGTGCCAGCAGTTCTGACCTTTATTCACCCCTCCACTTT.

Note on this clonotype: The junction shows a germline mismatch at one end, possibly a read error. V gene TRBV10-3 combines with J gene TRBJ1-5, with TRBD1 matching 9 bases. The CDR3 totals 14 residues. The V gene's germline CDR1 is ENHRY and CDR2 SYGVKD. CDR3 sequence reads: CAVRPGTGNQPQHF. The CDR3 DNA reads TGTGCCGTCAGACCAGGGACAGGGAATCAGCCCCAGCATTTT.

This clonotype came up many times. The chain recombines TRBV7-9 with TRBJ1-2; perhaps TRBD1 as D (5 bases). Germline-derived CDR1 and CDR2 are SEHNR and FQNEAQ (reference sequence). V was clipped by 7 bases and J by 11 bases, with 14 bases between them. CDR3 length: 11 residues. CDR3 in amino acids: CASTIDGGYTF. The DNA for the CDR3 is TGTGCCAGCACCATTGACGGGGGATACACCTTC.

The chain is built from TRBV6-5 and TRBJ1-2; D gene unclear. The germline V and J ends were trimmed by 4 bases and 7 bases, with 10 bases remaining between them. CDR1 and CDR2 (germline): MNHEY, SVGAGI. The length of the CDR3 is 12 residues. The CDR3: CASSSKGFGYTF. The DNA of the CDR3 is TGTGCCAGCAGTTCTAAGGGATTTGGCTACACCTTC.

This clonotype was observed many times. V usage is TRBV7-6 and J usage is TRBJ2-5; D possibly matches TRBD1 or TRBD2 (6 bases each). V lost 5 bases to trimming and J lost 4 bases, with 14 bases between them. Germline-derived CDR1 and CDR2 are SGHVS and FNYEAQ. There are 14 residues in the CDR3. DNA for the CDR3: TGTGCCAGCAGCCCCGCCGGGGGCCCAGAGACCCAGTACTTC. Its translation is CASSPAGGPETQYF.

A word on this clonotype: Relative to the germline gene, one junction end is altered; a read error may explain this. The rearrangement links TRBV7-8 to TRBJ2-7; the D gene is possibly TRBD1 (6 bases). CDR1 and CDR2 (germline): SGHVS, FQNEAQ. This CDR3 region has 14 residues. CDR3 loop: CASSSTGTTYGQYF. The CDR3 DNA reads as TGTGCCAGCAGCTCCACAGGGACAACCTACGGGCAGTACTTC.

The chain recombines TRBV9 with TRBJ2-7, with 14 bases matching TRBD2. This CDR3 comprises 17 residues. CDR1 SGDLS and CDR2 YYNGEE come from the germline V gene. Trimming took 3 bases from V and 5 from J; bases not matched to a gene: 10. CDR3 in DNA: TGTGCCAGCAGCGCCAGACTAGCGGGAGGGCCTGGCGACGAGCAGTACTTC. It specifies CASSARLAGGPGDEQYF.